Following are 5 T cell receptor beta chains from one sample sequenced in a study of T cells in Graves' hyperthyroidism and ophthalmopathy. Amplification of TCR beta CDR3 regions used RNA as the template. The HTBI set primed first-round TCR CDR3 RT-PCR. From the multiplex PCR reads, TCRdb called clonotypes with MiXCR, one entry per CDR3 protein. The sample has 92,000 or so distinct CDR3 sequences; about 51% are singletons. Sequenced sample: blood. These receptors were obtained from a woman aged 40 to 50 with Graves' hyperthyroidism.

Of note for this clonotype: No conserved phenylalanine or tryptophan is present at the end of the CDR3, so a read error is the likely explanation. No DNA is shown, since the ends of the CDR3 on it are uncertain; the CDR3 is the one TCRdb lists. The chain is built from TRBV7-9 and TRBJ1-1. The CDR3 spans 8 amino acids, including both terminal residues. Germline V gene sequence: CDR1 SEHNR, CDR2 FQNEAQ (reference sequence). The CDR3 reads CASSTRLA.

This clonotype was counted many times. V and J are TRBV20-1 and TRBJ1-1; no clear D. The CDR3 is 14 amino acids. Trimming pared 3 bases from V and 4 bases from J, leaving 15 bases between. CDR1 DFQATT and CDR2 SNEGSKA come from the germline V gene (reference sequence). The CDR3 DNA reads TGCAGTGCTAGCGAGGTGCCCCGTGGCACTGAAGCTTTCTTT. Protein: CSASEVPRGTEAFF.

The rearrangement joins TRBV15 to TRBJ1-6, with D unclear. Trimming cost V 5 bases and J 9 bases, with 8 bases left between them. Germline CDR1 LNHNV, CDR2 YYDKDF (reference sequence). This CDR3 spans 12 amino acids. CDR3 in amino acids: CATSSSGSPLHF. DNA for the CDR3: TGTGCCACCAGCTCATCCGGTTCACCCCTCCACTTT.

This clonotype was observed many times. The CDR3 nucleotides read TGTGCCAGCAGGAGACAGGGCCATGAGACCCAGTACTTC. Its protein product is CASRRQGHETQYF. The gene calls are TRBV11-2 and TRBJ2-5; 7 bases align to TRBD1. Losses at the gene ends were 6 bases for V and 5 bases for J; bases not matched to a gene: 6. The CDR3 extends over 13 amino acids. CDR1 SGHAT and CDR2 FQNNGV come from the germline V gene.

J is TRBJ1-2 and V is TRBV7-9, with 9 bases matching TRBD1. Per germline, CDR1 SEHNR and CDR2 FQNEAQ (reference sequence). The ends lost 1 base at V and 8 bases at J; junction bases unmatched: 5. This CDR3 comprises 14 residues. The CDR3 reads CASSLGDRVGGYTF. CDR3 nucleotides: TGTGCCAGCAGCTTAGGGGACAGGGTCGGCGGCTACACCTTC. Looking up the rest from reference TRBV7-9 and TRBJ1-2 gives the full variable domain: DTGVSQNPRHKITKRGQNVTFRCDPISEHNRLYWYRQTLGQGPEFLTYFQNEAQLEKSRLLSDRFSAERPKGSFSTLEIQRTEQGDSAMYLCASSLGDRVGGYTFGSGTRLTVV.